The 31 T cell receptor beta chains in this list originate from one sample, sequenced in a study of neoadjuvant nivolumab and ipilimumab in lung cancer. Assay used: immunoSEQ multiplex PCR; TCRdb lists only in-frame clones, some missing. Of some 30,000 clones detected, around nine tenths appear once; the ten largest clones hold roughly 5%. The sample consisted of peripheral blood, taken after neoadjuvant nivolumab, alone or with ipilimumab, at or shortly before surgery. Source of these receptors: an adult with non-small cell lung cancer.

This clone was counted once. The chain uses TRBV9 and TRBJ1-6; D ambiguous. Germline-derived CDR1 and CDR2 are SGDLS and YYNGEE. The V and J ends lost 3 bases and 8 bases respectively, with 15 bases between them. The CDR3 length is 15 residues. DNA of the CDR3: TGTGCCAGCAGCGAAATTGAGGGCCGGGATTCACCCCTCCACTTT. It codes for CASSEIEGRDSPLHF.

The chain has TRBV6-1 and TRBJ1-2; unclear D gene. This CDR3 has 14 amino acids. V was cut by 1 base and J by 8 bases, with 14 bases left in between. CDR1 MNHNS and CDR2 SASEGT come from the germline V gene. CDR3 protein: CASSEVSPWGGYTF. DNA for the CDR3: TGTGCCAGCAGTGAAGTGAGTCCTTGGGGAGGCTACACCTTC.

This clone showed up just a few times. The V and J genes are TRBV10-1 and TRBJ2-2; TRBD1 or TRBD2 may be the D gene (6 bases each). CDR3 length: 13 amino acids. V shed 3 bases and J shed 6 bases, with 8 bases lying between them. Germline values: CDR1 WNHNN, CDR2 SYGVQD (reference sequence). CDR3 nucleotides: TGCGCCAGCAGTGAAGGGGGGTCCGGGGAGCTGTTTTTT. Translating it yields CASSEGGSGELFF.

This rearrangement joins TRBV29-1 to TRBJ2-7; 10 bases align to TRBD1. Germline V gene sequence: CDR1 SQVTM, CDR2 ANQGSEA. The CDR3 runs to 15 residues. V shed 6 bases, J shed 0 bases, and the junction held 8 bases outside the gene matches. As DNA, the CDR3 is TGCAGCGTCGCCGGGACAGGGGCCCTCTCCTACGAGCAGTACTTC. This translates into CSVAGTGALSYEQYF.

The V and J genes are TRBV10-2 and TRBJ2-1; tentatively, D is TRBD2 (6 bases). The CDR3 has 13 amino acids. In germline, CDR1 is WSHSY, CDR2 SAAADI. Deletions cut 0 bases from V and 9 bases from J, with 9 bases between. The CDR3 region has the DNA TGCGCCAGCAGTGAGTCGGAGGGTGGTGAGCAGTTCTTC. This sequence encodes CASSESEGGEQFF.

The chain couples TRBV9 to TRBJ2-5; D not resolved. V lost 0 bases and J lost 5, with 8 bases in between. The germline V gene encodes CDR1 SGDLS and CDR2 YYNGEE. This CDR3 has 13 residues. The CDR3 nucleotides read TGTGCCAGCAGCGTAGCCAGCTGGGAGACCCAGTACTTC. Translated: CASSVASWETQYF.

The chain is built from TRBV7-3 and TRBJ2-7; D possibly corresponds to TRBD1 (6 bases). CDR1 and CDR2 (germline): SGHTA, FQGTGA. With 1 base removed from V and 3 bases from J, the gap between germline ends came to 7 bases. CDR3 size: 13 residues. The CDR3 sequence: CASSLIQGYEQYF. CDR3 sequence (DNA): TGTGCCAGCAGCTTAATACAGGGCTACGAGCAGTACTTC.

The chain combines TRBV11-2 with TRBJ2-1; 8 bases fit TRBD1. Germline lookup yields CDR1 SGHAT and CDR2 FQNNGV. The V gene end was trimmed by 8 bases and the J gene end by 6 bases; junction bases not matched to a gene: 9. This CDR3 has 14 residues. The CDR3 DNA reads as TGTGCCAGCGCCGGGACAGGAGTGCGCAATGAGCAGTTCTTC. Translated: CASAGTGVRNEQFF.

The CDR3 bases are TGTGCCAGCAGCTTGGCCTTCCGGGAGGAGACCCAGTACTTC. This sequence encodes CASSLAFREETQYF. The V gene is TRBV5-6, the J gene TRBJ2-5; the D gene is possibly TRBD2 (6 bases). The CDR3 is made up of 14 amino acids. The germline V and J ends were trimmed by 0 bases and 5 bases, with 11 bases remaining between them. Germline loops: CDR1 SGHDT, CDR2 YYEEEE.

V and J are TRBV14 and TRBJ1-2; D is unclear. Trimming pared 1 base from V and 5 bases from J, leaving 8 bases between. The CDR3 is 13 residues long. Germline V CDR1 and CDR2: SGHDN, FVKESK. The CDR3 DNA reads TGTGCCAGCAGCCAAGTGGCTGGGTATGGCTACACCTTC. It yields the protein CASSQVAGYGYTF.

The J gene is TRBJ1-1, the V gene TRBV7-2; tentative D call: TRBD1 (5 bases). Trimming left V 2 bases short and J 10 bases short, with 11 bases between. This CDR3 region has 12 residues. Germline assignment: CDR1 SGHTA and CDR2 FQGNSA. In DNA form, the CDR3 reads TGTGCCAGCAGCTTATTGGGGGGGACAGCTTTCTTT. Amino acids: CASSLLGGTAFF.

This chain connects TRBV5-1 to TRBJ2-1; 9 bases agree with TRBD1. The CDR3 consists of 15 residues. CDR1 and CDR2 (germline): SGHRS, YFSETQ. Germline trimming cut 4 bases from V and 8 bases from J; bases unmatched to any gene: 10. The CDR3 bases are TGCGCCAGCAGCCCGGACAGGGGAAGAGGGGATGAGCAGTTCTTC. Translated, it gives CASSPDRGRGDEQFF.

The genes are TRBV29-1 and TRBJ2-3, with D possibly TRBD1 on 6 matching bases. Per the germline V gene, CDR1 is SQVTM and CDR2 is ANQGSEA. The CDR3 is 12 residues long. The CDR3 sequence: CGCRQDTDTQYF. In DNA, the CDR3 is TGCGGGTGTAGACAGGACACAGATACGCAGTATTTT.

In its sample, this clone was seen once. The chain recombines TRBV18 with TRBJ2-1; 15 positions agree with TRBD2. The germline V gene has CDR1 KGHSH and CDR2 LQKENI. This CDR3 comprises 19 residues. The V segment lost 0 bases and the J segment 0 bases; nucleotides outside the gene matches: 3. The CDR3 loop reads CASSPPGLAGGLSYNEQFF. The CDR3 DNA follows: TGTGCCAGCTCACCACCGGGACTAGCGGGGGGCCTCTCCTACAATGAGCAGTTCTTC.

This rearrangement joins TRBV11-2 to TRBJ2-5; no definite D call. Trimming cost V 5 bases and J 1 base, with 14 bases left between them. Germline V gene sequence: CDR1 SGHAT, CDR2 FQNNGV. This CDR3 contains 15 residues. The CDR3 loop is CASSPDGRFQETQYF. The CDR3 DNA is TGTGCCAGCAGCCCCGACGGACGGTTCCAAGAGACCCAGTACTTC.

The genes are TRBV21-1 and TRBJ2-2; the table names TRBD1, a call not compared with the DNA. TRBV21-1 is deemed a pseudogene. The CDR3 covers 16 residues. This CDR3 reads CASSCRQCSPAGELFF. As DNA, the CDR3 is TGTGCCAGCAGCTGTCGACAATGCTCCCCCGCCGGGGAGCTGTTTTTT.

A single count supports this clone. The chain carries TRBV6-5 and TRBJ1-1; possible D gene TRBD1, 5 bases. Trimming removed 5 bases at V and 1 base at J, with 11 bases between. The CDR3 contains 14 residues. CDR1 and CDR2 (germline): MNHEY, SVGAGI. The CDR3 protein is CASSAPGGNTEAFF. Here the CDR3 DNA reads TGTGCCAGCAGTGCCCCGGGGGGGAACACTGAAGCTTTCTTT.

The CDR3 nucleotides read TGCGCCAGCAGCCCTAGGACAGGGCTGAACACTGAAGCTTTCTTT. It yields the protein CASSPRTGLNTEAFF. V gene TRBV5-1 combines with J gene TRBJ1-1, with TRBD1 identical over 8 bases. Germline CDR1 reads SGHRS; CDR2 reads YFSETQ. V lost 4 bases and J lost 0; bases outside the gene matches: 5. The CDR3 runs 15 residues.

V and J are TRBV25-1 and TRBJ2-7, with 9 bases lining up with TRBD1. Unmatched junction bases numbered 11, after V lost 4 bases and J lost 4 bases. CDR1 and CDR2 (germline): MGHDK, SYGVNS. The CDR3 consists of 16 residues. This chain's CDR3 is CASSAPEQGATYEQYF. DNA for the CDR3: TGTGCCAGCAGTGCCCCCGAACAGGGGGCGACGTACGAGCAGTACTTC.

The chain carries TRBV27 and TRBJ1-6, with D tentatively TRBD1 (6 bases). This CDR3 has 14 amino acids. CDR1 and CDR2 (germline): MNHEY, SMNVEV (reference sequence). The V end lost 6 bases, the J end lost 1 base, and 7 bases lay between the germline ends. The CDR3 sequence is CASSQGSYNSPLHF. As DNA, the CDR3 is TGTGCCAGCAGCCAGGGGTCCTATAATTCACCCCTCCACTTT.

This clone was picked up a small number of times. CDR3 DNA sequence: TGTGCCAGCTCACCTCGGGTGGCAGGGGTGTATCAAGAGACCCAGTACTTC. Amino acid sequence: CASSPRVAGVYQETQYF. V is TRBV18 and J is TRBJ2-5; TRBD1 is a possible D gene (6 bases). V was clipped by 3 bases and J by 2 bases, with 19 bases between them. Looked up from germline, CDR1 is KGHSH and CDR2 is LQKENI. This CDR3 is built from 17 residues.

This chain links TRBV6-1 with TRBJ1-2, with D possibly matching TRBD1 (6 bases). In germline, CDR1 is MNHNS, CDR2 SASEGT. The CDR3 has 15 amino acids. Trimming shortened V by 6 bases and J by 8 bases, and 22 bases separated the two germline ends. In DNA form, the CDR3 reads TGTGCCAGCAGCGGCCAGCCGCCCAACAGGGACGGCTACACCTTC. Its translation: CASSGQPPNRDGYTF.

As DNA, the CDR3 is TGTGCCAGTAGTAGCGGGACAGGGAATTCACCCCTCCACTTT. Translated: CASSSGTGNSPLHF. V gene TRBV19 combines with J gene TRBJ1-6; 9 nucleotides agree with TRBD1. CDR3 length: 14 residues. V gave up 4 bases and J gave up 7 bases; unmatched junction bases: 2. In germline, CDR1 is LNHDA, CDR2 SQIVND (reference sequence).

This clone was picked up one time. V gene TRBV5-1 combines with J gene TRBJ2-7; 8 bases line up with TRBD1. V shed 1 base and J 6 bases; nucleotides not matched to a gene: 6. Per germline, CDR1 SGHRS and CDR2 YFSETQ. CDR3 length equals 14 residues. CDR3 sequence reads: CASSLPGQGLEQYF. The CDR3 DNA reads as TGCGCCAGCAGCTTGCCCGGACAGGGCCTCGAGCAGTACTTC.

This CDR3 is CASNPGTAETGANVLTF. The CDR3 DNA reads as TGTGCCAGCAACCCAGGGACAGCCGAAACTGGGGCCAACGTCCTGACTTTC. The chain carries TRBV9 and TRBJ2-6; 7 bases are shared with TRBD1. Trimming removed 6 bases from V and 2 bases from J; junction bases left unmatched: 11. The germline V gene encodes CDR1 SGDLS and CDR2 YYNGEE. This CDR3 is 17 amino acids long.

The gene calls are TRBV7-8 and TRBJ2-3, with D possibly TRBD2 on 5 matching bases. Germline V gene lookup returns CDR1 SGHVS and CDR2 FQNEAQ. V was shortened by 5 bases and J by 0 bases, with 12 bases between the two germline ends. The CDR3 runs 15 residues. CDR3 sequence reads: CASSPLAGSTDTQYF. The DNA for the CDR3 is TGTGCCAGCAGCCCCCTGGCGGGCAGCACAGATACGCAGTATTTT.

The CDR3 protein is CASSPGHHSGNTIYF. In DNA form, the CDR3 reads TGTGCCAGCTCACCGGGACACCACTCTGGAAACACCATATATTTT. The chain recombines TRBV18 with TRBJ1-3; the D gene is possibly TRBD1 (6 bases). V lost 3 bases and J 0 bases, leaving 9 bases between the germline ends. The CDR3 has 15 residues. Germline V lookup: CDR1 KGHSH, CDR2 LQKENI.

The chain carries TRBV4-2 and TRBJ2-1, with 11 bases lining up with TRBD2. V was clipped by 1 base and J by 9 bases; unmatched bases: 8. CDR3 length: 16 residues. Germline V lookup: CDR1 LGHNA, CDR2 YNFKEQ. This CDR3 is CASSQGFVAGGSEQFF. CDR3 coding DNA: TGTGCCAGCAGCCAAGGGTTCGTAGCGGGGGGGAGTGAGCAGTTCTTC.

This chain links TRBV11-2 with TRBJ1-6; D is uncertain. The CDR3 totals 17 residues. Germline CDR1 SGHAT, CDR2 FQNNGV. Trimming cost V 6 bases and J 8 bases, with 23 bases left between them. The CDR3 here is CASRVSYHQLRDSPLHF. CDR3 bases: TGTGCCAGCAGAGTGTCCTACCATCAGCTCAGAGATTCACCCCTCCACTTT.

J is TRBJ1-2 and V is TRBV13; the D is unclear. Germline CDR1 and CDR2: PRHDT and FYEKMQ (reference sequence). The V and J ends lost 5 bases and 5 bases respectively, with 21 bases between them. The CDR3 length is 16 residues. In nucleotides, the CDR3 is TGTGCCAGCAGCGAAGTATCGGTCTTTGGCGGGTATGGCTACACCTTC. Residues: CASSEVSVFGGYGYTF.

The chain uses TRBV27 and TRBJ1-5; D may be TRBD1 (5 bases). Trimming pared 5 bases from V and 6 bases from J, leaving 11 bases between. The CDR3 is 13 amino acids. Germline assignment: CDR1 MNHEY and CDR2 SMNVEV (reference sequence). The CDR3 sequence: CASSVSGSQPQHF. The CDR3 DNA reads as TGTGCCAGCAGTGTCTCAGGGAGTCAGCCCCAGCATTTT.